A selection of T cell receptor beta chains follows, all from one sample in a study of blood T cells in healthy people across ages. A single record per CDR3 protein comes from TCRdb applying MiXCR to the 5' RACE reads. Found here are 550,000 to 750,000 distinct CDR3 sequences, under 25% of them singletons; the top ten hold about 3.6%. Sequencing was done on a sample of blood. All receptors derive from a man aged 70 or older in good health. Each CDR3 is given with its conserved first and last residue.

v_call	j_call	cdr3_aa
TRBV11-2	TRBJ2-7	CASSLSRGQSSGGPYEQYF
TRBV7-9	TRBJ1-4	CASSLARGTGNEKLFF
TRBV18	TRBJ2-7	CASSPRDSTYEQYF
TRBV2	NA	CASARQVLYEQYF
TRBV15	TRBJ2-1	CATSRSRGYNEQFF
TRBV5-6	TRBJ2-7	CASSFSQSSYEQYF
TRBV7-8	TRBJ2-4	CASSLVAGLGQLAKNIQYF
TRBV10-3	NA	CAISEVAGPRGEQFF
TRBV5-1	TRBJ2-1	CASSSTSGTYNEQFF
TRBV5-1	TRBJ2-5	CASSLTALGETQYF
TRBV11-2	NA	CASSPLTDSGVEQFF
TRBV11-2	TRBJ1-3	CASSSQGKGNTIYF
TRBV3-1	NA	CASSQDLTYEQYF
TRBV7-9	TRBJ1-1	CASSYLGDTEAFF
TRBV14	TRBJ2-3	CASSQELADTQYF